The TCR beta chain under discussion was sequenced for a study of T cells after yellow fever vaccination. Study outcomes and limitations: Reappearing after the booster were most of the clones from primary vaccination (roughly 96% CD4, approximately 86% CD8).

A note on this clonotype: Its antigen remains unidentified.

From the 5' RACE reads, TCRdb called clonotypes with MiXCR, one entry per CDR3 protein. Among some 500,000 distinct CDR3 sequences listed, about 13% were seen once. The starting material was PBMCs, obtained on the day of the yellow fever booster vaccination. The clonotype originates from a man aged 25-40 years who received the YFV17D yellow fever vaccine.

The CDR3 DNA reads as TGTGCCAGCAGCAGTAACAGGGGAATCCAAGAGACCCAGTACTTC. Translation gives CASSSNRGIQETQYF. The chain employs TRBV11-2 and TRBJ2-5, with 7 bases identical to TRBD1. CDR1 and CDR2 (germline): SGHAT, FQNNGV. V lost 5 bases and J lost 1; bases outside the gene matches: 7. The CDR3 has 15 amino acids.